This T cell receptor (beta chain) was sequenced in a study of T-cell reconstitution after alpha-beta-depleted transplantation in children. This sample's TCRbeta library carried unique molecular identifier barcodes. Each CDR3 protein gets one entry after TCRdb re-called the PCR reads with MiXCR. Of a few hundred thousand distinct CDR3 sequences in the sample, 9.5% to 15% were seen once. In its sample, this clonotype was seen a few times. The CDR3 sequence is 14 residues long. With 2 bases removed from V and 2 bases from J, the gap between germline ends came to 9 bases. Sequences were derived from PBMCs from the stem cell graft donor, sampled from the stem cell graft. The sequence derives from a human donor who donated a stem cell graft to a child with combined immunodeficiency. This chain links TRBV12-3 or TRBV12-4 with TRBJ1-2, with TRBD1 as a possible D gene (5 bases). CDR3 DNA: TGTGCCAGCAGTTTAATACAGGAGAACTATGGCTACACCTTC. This encodes CASSLIQENYGYTF.